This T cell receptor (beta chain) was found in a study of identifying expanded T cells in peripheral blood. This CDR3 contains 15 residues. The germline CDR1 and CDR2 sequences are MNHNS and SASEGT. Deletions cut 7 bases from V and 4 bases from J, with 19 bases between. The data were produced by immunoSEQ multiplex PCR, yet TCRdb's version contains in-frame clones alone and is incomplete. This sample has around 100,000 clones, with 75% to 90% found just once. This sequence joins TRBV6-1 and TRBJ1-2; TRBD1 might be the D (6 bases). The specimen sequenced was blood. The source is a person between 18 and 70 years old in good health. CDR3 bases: TGTGCCAGCAACACTGTGGGGGCCGGGGGCTATGGCTACACCTTC. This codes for CASNTVGAGGYGYTF.